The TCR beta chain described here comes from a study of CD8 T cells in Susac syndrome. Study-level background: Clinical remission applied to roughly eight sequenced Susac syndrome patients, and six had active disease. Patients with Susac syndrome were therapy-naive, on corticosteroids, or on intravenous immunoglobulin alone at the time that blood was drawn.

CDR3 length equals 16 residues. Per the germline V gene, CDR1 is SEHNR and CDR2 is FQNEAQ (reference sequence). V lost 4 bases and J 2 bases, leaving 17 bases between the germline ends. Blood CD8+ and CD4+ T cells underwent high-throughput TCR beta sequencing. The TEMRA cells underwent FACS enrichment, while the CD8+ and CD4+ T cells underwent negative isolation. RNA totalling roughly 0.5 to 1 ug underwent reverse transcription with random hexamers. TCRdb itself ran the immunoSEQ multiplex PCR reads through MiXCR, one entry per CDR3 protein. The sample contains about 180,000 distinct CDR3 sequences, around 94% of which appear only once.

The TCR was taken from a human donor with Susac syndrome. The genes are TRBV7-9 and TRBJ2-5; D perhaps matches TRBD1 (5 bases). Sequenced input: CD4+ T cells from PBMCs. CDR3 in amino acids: CASSSPRATEQETQYF. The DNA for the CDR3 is TGTGCCAGCAGCTCCCCCCGAGCGACAGAACAAGAGACCCAGTACTTC.